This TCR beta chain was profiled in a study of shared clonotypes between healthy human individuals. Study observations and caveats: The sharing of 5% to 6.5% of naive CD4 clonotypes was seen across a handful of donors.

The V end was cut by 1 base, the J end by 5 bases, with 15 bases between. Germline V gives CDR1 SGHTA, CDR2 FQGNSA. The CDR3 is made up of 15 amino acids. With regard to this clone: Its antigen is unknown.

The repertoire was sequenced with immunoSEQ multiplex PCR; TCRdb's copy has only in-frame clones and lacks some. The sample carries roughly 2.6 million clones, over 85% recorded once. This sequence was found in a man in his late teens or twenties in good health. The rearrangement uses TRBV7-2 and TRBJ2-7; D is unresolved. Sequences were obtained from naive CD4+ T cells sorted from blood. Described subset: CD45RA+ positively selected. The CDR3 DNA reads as TGTGCCAGCAGCTTAGATCCCCGACGACGCGACGAGCAGTACTTC. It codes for CASSLDPRRRDEQYF.